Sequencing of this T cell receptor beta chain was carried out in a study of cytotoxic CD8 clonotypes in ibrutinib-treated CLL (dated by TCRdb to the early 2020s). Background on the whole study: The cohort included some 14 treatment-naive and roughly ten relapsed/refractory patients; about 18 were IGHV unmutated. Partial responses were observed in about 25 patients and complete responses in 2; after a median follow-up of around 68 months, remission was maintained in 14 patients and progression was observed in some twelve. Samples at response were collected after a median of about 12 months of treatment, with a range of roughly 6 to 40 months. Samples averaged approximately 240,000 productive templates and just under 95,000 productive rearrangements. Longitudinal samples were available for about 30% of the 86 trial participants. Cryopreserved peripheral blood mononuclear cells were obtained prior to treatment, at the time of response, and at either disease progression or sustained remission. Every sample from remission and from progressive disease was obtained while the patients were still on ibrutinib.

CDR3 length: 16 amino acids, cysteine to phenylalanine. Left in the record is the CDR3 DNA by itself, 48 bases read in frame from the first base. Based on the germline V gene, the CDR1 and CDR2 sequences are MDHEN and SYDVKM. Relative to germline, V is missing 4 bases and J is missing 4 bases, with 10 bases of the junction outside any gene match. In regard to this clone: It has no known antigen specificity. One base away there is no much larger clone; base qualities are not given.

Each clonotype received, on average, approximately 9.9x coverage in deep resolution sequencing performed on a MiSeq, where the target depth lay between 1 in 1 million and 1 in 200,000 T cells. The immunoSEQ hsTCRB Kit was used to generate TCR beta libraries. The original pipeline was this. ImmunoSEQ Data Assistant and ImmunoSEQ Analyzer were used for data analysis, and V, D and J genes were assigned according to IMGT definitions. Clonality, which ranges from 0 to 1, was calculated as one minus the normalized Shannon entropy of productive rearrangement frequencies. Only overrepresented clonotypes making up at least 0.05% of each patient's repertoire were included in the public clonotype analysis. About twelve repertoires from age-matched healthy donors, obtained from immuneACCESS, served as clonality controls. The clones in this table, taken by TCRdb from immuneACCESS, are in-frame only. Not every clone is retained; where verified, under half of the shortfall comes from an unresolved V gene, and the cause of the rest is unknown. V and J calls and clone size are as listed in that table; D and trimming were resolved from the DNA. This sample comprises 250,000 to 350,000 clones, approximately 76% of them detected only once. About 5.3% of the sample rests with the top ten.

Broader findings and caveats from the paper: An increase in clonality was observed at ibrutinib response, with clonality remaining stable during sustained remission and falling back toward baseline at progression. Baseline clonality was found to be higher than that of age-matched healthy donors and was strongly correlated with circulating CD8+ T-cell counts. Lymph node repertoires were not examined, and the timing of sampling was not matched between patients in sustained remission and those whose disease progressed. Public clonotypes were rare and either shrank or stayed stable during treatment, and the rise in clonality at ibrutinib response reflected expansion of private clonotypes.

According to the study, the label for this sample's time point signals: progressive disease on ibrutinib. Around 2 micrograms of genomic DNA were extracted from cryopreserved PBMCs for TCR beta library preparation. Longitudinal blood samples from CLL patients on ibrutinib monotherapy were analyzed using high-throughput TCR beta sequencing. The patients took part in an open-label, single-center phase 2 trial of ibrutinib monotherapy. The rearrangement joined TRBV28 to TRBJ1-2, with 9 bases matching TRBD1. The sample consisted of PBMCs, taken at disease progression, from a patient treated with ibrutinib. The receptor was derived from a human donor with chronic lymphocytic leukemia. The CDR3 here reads CASSSSRQGVSYGYTF. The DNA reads TGTGCCAGCAGTTCATCGAGACAGGGGGTCTCCTATGGCTACACCTTC.